Below, one T cell receptor beta chain is given with its context. MiXCR, applied by TCRdb to the reads, yields one record per CDR3 protein. Of more than 150,000 distinct CDR3 sequences listed, roughly a fifth are singletons. CDR1 MDHEN and CDR2 SYDVKM come from the germline V gene. Between the trimmed V and J ends, which lost 3 bases and 4 bases, there was a span of 7 bases. CDR3 length: 12 amino acids. The data derive from a study of T cell repertoires in cytomegalovirus infection. Turning to the study itself: TCR beta signatures that were public indicated CMV infection and matching HLA type.

Material for sequencing was PBMCs. The chain uses TRBV28 and TRBJ2-7; D tentatively fits TRBD1 or TRBD2 (5 bases each). This sequence was found in a human donor in good health (CMV status not recorded). Some clones in this sample may be carry-over from other donors' samples. The DNA for the CDR3 is TGTGCCAGCAGTTTGGGACGATACGAGCAGTACTTC. It translates to CASSLGRYEQYF.